This passage covers 2 T cell receptor beta chains from one sample sequenced in a study of CD8 T cells in ankylosing spondylitis (dated by TCRdb to about 2017). The library was prepared using 5' RACE. The sequencer was an Illumina HiSeq 2500. TCRdb reanalyzed the raw reads on its own, using fastp at Q25 for trimming and MiXCR for clone calling, and kept in-frame beta chains. Every CDR3 protein is listed once, alongside the most common genes and DNA of its rows. The sample table records approximately 250,000 distinct CDR3 sequences; around 25% of these occur just once. Approximately 0.61% of the sample belongs to the ten largest clones. Sequenced: blood, either unsorted or a sorted T cell fraction (not recorded which). The receptor set was obtained from a male donor with ankylosing spondylitis or in good health (not recorded which).

The V call is TRBV20-1, the J call TRBJ2-7; a possible D gene is TRBD2 (6 bases). Trimming removed 2 bases from V and 6 bases from J, with 8 bases in between. Per germline, CDR1 DFQATT and CDR2 SNEGSKA (reference sequence). The CDR3 runs 11 residues. Here the CDR3 DNA reads TGCAGTGCTAGAACTAGCAGCGAGCAGTACTTC. It translates to CSARTSSEQYF.

This chain links TRBV7-9 with TRBJ2-7; no definite D call. The CDR3 is 12 residues long. V was shortened by 5 bases and J by 7 bases, with 12 bases between the two germline ends. Germline values: CDR1 SEHNR, CDR2 FQNEAQ (reference sequence). The CDR3 DNA sequence: TGTGCCAGCAGCCTCTCGGGTTCTGAGCAGTACTTC. Translation: CASSLSGSEQYF.